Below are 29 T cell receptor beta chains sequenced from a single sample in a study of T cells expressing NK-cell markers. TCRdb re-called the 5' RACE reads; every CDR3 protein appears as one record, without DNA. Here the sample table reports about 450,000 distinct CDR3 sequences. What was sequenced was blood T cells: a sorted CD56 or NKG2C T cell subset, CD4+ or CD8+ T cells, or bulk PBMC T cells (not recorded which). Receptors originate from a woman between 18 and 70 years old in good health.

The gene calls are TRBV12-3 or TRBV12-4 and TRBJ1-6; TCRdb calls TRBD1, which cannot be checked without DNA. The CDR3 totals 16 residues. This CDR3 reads CASSSGQLDHNSPLHF.

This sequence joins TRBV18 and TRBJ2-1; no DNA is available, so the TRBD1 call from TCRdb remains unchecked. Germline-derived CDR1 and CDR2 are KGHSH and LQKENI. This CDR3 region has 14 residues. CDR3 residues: CASSPGERRNEQFF. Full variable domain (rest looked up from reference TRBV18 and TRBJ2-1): NAGVMQNPRHLVRRRGQEARLRCSPMKGHSHVYWYRQLPEEGLKFMVYLQKENIIDESGMPKERFSAEFPKEGPSILRIQQVVRGDSAAYFCASSPGERRNEQFFGPGTRLTVL.

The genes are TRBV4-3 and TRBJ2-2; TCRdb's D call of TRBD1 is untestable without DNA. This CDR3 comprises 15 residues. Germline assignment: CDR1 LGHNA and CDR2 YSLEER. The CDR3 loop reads CASSQDVRGTGELFF.

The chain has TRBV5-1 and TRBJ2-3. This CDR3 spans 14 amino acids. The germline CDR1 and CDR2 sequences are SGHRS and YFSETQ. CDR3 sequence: CASSLWDNTDTQYF.

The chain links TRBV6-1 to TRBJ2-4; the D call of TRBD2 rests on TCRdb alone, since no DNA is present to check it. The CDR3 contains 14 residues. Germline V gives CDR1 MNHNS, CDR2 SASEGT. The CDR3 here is CASSERGTSWIQYF.

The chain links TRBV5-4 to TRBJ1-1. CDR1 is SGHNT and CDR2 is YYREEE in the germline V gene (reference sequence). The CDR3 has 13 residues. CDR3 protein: CASKSGPNTEAFF. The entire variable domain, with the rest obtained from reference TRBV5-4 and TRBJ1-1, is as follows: ETGVTQSPTHLIKTRGQQVTLRCSSQSGHNTVSWYQQALGQGPQFIFQYYREEENGRGNFPPRFSGLQFPNYSSELNVNALELDDSALYLCASKSGPNTEAFFGQGTRLTVV.

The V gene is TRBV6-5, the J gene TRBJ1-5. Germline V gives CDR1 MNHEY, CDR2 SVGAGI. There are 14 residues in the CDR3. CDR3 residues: CASSYSPNDQPQHF.

CDR3: CSASPGRYRGDTEAFF. V is TRBV20-1 and J is TRBJ1-1; TCRdb's D gene call, TRBD1, goes unchecked for lack of DNA. The CDR3 contains 16 residues. Looked up from germline, CDR1 is DFQATT and CDR2 is SNEGSKA (reference sequence).

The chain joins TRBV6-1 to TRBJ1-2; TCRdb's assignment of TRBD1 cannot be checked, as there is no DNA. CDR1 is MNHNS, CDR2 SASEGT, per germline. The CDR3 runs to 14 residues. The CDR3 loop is CASSPDIWNYGYTF.

The chain's CDR3 is CASSGGDRLEAGELFF. The V and J genes are TRBV9 and TRBJ2-2; the TCRdb call, TRBD1, lacks DNA for checking. Germline V lookup: CDR1 SGDLS, CDR2 YYNGEE. The CDR3 contains 16 residues.

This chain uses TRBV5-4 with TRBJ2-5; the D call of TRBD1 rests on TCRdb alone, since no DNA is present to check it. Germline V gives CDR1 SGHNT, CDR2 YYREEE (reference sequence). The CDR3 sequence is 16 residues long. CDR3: CASSYPLTTGQETQYF.

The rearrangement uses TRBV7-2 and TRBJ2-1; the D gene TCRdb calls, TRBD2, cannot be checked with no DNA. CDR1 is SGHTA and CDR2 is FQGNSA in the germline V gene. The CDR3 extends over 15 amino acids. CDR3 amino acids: CASSFGGGPYNEQFF.

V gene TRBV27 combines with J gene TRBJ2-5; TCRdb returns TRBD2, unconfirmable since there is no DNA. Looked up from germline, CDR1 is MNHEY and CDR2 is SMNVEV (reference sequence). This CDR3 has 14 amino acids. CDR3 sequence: CASSTSGGRETQYF.

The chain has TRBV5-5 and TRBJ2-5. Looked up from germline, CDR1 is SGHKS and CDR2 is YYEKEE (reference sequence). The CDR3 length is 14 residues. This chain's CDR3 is CASSLSSREETQYF.

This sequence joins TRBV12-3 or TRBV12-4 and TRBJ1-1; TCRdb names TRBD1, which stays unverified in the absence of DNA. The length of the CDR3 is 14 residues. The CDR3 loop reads CASTLLGANTEAFF.

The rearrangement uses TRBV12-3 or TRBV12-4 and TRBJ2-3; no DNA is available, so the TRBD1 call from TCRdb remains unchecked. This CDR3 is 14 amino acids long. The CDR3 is CASSNRGQTDTQYF.

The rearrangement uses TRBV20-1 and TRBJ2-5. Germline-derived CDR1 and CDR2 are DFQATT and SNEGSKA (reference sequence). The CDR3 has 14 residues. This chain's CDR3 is CSARPTGTMETQYF.

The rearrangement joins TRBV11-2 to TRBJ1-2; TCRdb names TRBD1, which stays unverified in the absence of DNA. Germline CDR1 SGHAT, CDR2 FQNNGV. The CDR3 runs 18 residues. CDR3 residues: CASSFIGGNGGGKNGYTF. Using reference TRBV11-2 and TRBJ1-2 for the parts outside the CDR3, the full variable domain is EAGVAQSPRYKIIEKRQSVAFWCNPISGHATLYWYQQILGQGPKLLIQFQNNGVVDDSQLPKDRFSAERLKGVDSTLKIQPAKLEDSAVYLCASSFIGGNGGGKNGYTFGSGTRLTVV.

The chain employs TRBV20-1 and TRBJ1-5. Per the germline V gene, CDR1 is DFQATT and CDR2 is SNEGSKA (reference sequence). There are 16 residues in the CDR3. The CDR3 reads CSAPKGGGLPNQPQHF.

CDR3 residues: CASRKSTDTQYF. This chain uses TRBV5-1 with TRBJ2-3. Germline lookup yields CDR1 SGHRS and CDR2 YFSETQ. This CDR3 spans 12 amino acids.

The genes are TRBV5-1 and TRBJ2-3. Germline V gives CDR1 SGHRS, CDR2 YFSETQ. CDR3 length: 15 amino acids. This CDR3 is CASSIRTQSTDTQYF.

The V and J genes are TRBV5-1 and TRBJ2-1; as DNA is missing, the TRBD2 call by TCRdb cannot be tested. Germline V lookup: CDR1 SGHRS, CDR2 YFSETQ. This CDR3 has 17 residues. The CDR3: CASSWAGEGTSYNEQFF.

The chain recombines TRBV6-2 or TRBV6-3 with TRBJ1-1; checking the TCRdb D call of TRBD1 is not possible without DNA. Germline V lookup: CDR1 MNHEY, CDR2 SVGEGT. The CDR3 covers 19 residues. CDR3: CASSNEWGSPNHMNTEAFF.

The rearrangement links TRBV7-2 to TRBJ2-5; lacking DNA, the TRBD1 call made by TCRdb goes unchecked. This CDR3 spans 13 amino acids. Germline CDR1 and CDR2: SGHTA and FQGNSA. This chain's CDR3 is CASSLNRGETQYF.

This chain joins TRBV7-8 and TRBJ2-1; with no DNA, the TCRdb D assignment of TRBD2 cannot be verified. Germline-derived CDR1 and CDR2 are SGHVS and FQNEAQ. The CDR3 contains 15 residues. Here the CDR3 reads CASSLGLAGDNEQFF.

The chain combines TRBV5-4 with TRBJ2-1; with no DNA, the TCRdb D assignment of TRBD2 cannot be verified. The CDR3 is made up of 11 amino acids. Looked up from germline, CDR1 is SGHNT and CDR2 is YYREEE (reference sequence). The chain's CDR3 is CASIVSGEQFF.

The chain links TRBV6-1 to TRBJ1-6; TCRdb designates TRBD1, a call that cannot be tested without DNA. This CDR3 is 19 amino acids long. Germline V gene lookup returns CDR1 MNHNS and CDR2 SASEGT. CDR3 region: CASSERGQTFSSYNSPLHF.

The CDR3 sequence is CASSQVIGELFF. The V gene is TRBV3-1, the J gene TRBJ2-2. The CDR3 spans 12 residues. Germline V CDR1 and CDR2: LGHDT, YNNKEL (reference sequence).

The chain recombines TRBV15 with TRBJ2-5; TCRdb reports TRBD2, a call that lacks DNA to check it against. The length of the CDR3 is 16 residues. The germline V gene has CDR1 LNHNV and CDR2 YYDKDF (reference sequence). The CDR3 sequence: CATSSTKPRTRETQYF.